Sequencing of this T cell receptor (beta chain) was carried out in a study of cytomegalovirus exposure and HLA in healthy donors. Study results and limitations: In a later analysis, a missense DCLRE1C variant was linked to TCR beta V- and J-gene trimming.

The CDR3 is 13 amino acids. CDR1 is SNHLY, CDR2 FYNNEI, per germline. J gave up 7 bases and V 7 bases, and 9 bases lay outside the gene matches. It was healthy bone marrow donors who served as donors. PCR employed 60 Vbeta and 13 Jbeta primers. Assay used: immunoSEQ multiplex PCR; TCRdb lists only in-frame clones, some missing. The sample comprises 130,000 or so clones, 77% of which are singletons, and 1.5% to 2% rests with the top ten. Regarding this clone: Its antigen is as yet unknown.

Sequences were obtained from PBMCs. This receptor was identified in a female donor in good health and CMV-seronegative. This chain uses TRBV2 with TRBJ2-7, with TRBD1 identical over 8 bases. The chain's CDR3 is CASNGQGASEQYF. The DNA for the CDR3 is TGTGCCAGCAACGGGCAGGGGGCCAGTGAGCAGTACTTC.